Presented here are 15 T cell receptor beta chains from one specimen sequenced in a study of lymphopenia after photon versus proton radiotherapy. The method was immunoSEQ multiplex PCR; TCRdb's version includes in-frame clones alone and lacks a portion of them. The table has over 55,000 clones, 85% to 90% seen once. The source was peripheral blood, collected from a patient treated with proton-based radiotherapy. The receptor source for this set is an elderly man with esophageal cancer.

A remark on this clone: Mismatch with germline at one junction end may stem from a read error. In the same sample, other DNA sequences code for this CDR3. V usage is TRBV2 and J usage is TRBJ2-2; D possibly corresponds to TRBD1 (6 bases). CDR3 length: 14 residues. Germline CDR1 and CDR2: SNHLY and FYNNEI. CDR3 protein: CASKGDRTAGELFF. The CDR3 DNA reads TGTGCTAGCAAAGGAGACAGGACCGCCGGGGAGCTGTTTTTT.

This clone was recorded a few times. The J gene is TRBJ1-6, the V gene TRBV30; TRBD1 matches 8 bases. The ends lost 3 bases at V and 10 bases at J; junction bases unmatched: 5. Per germline, CDR1 GTSNPN and CDR2 SVGIG (reference sequence). The CDR3 has 13 amino acids. The CDR3 is CAWRDREYSPLHF. CDR3 nucleotides: TGTGCCTGGAGGGACAGGGAGTACTCACCCCTCCACTTT. Full variable domain (missing parts from reference TRBV30 and TRBJ1-6): SQTIHQWPATLVQPVGSPLSLECTVEGTSNPNLYWYRQAAGRGLQLLFYSVGIGQISSEVPQNLSASRPQDRQFILSSKKLLLSDSGFYLCAWRDREYSPLHFGNGTRLTVT.

This sequence joins TRBV19 and TRBJ2-3; 9 positions match TRBD1. CDR1 and CDR2 from the germline V gene are LNHDA and SQIVND (reference sequence). This CDR3 is 16 amino acids long. The J segment lost 4 bases and the V segment lost 8 bases, leaving 13 bases of the junction unmatched. CDR3 amino acids: CASQDIQGALSDTQYF. DNA for the CDR3: TGTGCCAGTCAAGATATACAGGGGGCATTGTCAGATACGCAGTATTTT.

The gene calls are TRBV19 and TRBJ2-2, with TRBD1 identical over 12 bases. The trim removed 6 bases at V and 6 bases at J, leaving 8 bases unmatched. The germline CDR1 and CDR2 sequences are LNHDA and SQIVND (reference sequence). The CDR3 sequence is 16 residues long. The CDR3 is CASRRGGQGAPGELFF. The CDR3 nucleotides read TGTGCCAGTAGACGGGGGGGACAGGGGGCCCCCGGGGAGCTGTTTTTT.

CDR3 DNA sequence: TGTGCCAGCAGTCCCGGGACAGGGAGCAATCAGCCCCAGCATTTT. Its translation: CASSPGTGSNQPQHF. The chain combines TRBV6-4 with TRBJ1-5, with TRBD1 matching 9 bases. The trim removed 5 bases at V and 1 base at J, leaving 3 bases unmatched. The CDR3 extends over 15 amino acids. From germline, CDR1 is MRHNA and CDR2 SNTAGT.

The chain recombines TRBV5-1 with TRBJ2-5; the D call may be TRBD1 or TRBD2 (5 bases each). The V end lost 0 bases, the J end lost 1 base, and 7 bases lay between the germline ends. Germline assignment: CDR1 SGHRS and CDR2 YFSETQ. This CDR3 contains 14 residues. The CDR3 loop is CASSLVGRQETQYF. For the CDR3, the DNA is TGCGCCAGCAGCTTGGTGGGACGCCAAGAGACCCAGTACTTC.

This chain uses TRBV9 with TRBJ2-7; D is unresolved. Germline V gene lookup returns CDR1 SGDLS and CDR2 YYNGEE. This CDR3 region has 14 residues. V dropped 4 bases and J dropped 4 bases, with 15 bases sitting between them. CDR3 nucleotides: TGTGCCAGCAGCCCCCGGGCCCTCTTTTACGAGCAGTACTTC. Translation gives CASSPRALFYEQYF. Using reference TRBV9 and TRBJ2-7 for the parts outside the CDR3, the full variable domain is DSGVTQTPKHLITATGQRVTLRCSPRSGDLSVYWYQQSLDQGLQFLIQYYNGEERAKGNILERFSAQQFPDLHSELNLSSLELGDSALYFCASSPRALFYEQYFGPGTRLTVT.

The gene calls are TRBV25-1 and TRBJ1-5; no clear D gene. Germline V CDR1 and CDR2: MGHDK, SYGVNS. V gave up 4 bases and J gave up 6 bases, with 10 bases separating them. The CDR3 runs to 13 residues. CDR3 DNA: TGTGCCAGCAGTGGATATGACGGTCAGCCCCAGCATTTT. Its translation is CASSGYDGQPQHF.

This clone was counted a single time. The V gene is TRBV10-2, the J gene TRBJ2-2; 12 bases are a match to TRBD2. This CDR3 has 16 residues. V dropped 8 bases and J dropped 5; count of bases not matched to a gene: 9. Germline CDR1 and CDR2: WSHSY and SAAADI. DNA of the CDR3: TGCGCCAGCGGAGCTAGCGGGGGGGCCGGGACCGGGGAGCTGTTTTTT. Translating it yields CASGASGGAGTGELFF.

V is TRBV30 and J is TRBJ2-1, with 8 nucleotides matching TRBD2. Germline CDR1 reads GTSNPN; CDR2 reads SVGIG (reference sequence). The CDR3 runs 15 residues. J gave up 4 bases and V 2 bases, and 7 bases lay outside the gene matches. CDR3 residues: CAWSRGSGIYNEQFF. CDR3 nucleotide sequence: TGTGCCTGGAGTAGAGGTAGCGGGATATACAATGAGCAGTTCTTC.

This clone was recorded only once. The CDR3 region has the DNA TGTGCCAGCAGGAGAGACAGGGCAACTAATGAAAAACTGTTTTTT. Protein product: CASRRDRATNEKLFF. The chain uses TRBV2 and TRBJ1-4; 7 bases agree with TRBD1. This CDR3 comprises 15 residues. Germline CDR1 and CDR2: SNHLY and FYNNEI. With 6 bases clipped from V and 0 bases from J, the junction kept 4 bases outside the gene matches.

V and J are TRBV11-3 and TRBJ2-7, with no clear D. Trimming cost V 0 bases and J 4 bases, with 13 bases left between them. The CDR3 spans 15 residues. Germline V gene lookup returns CDR1 SGHNT and CDR2 YENEEA. CDR3 loop: CASSLDGSQPYEQYF. The CDR3 region has the DNA TGTGCCAGCAGCTTAGATGGGTCACAGCCGTACGAGCAGTACTTC.

Here the CDR3 DNA reads TGTGCCAGCAATTGGGGTAGCAGGAGCTCCTACAATGAGCAGTTCTTC. It encodes CASNWGSRSSYNEQFF. This chain connects TRBV6-6 to TRBJ2-1; no definite D call. V gave up 7 bases and J gave up 0 bases, with 16 bases separating them. The CDR3 spans 16 residues. CDR1 and CDR2 (germline): MNHNY, SVGAGI (reference sequence).

The V gene is TRBV2, the J gene TRBJ2-2; 9 bases fit TRBD2. The CDR3 consists of 15 residues. V gave up 6 bases and J gave up 3 bases; unmatched junction bases: 5. Germline V CDR1 and CDR2: SNHLY, FYNNEI. The CDR3 DNA follows: TGTGCCAGCAGCGCCCGGACTAGCGACACCGGGGAGCTGTTTTTT. Translated: CASSARTSDTGELFF.

The chain couples TRBV7-5 to TRBJ2-7. TRBV7-5 is a recognized pseudogene. The CDR3 spans 13 residues. In DNA form, the CDR3 reads TGTGCCAGAACCCCGGGGCCGTCCTACGAGCAGTACTTC. It yields the protein CARTPGPSYEQYF.